The clone carrying this TCR beta chain occurred a few times. Antigen specificity is unknown. Making use of molecular barcodes, quantitative 5'-RACE generated TCR beta libraries. From the 5' RACE reads, TCRdb called clonotypes with MiXCR, one entry per CDR3 protein. Of approximately 550,000 distinct CDR3 sequences in the sample, about 13% were seen once. The sample is drawn from a study of CD8 T cells in ankylosing spondylitis. Study outcomes and limitations: Disease-linked clones proved CD8+ and comparatively uncommon in peripheral blood. According to the report, clones linked to the disease were significantly enriched in matched synovial fluid samples taken from ankylosing spondylitis patients. In reactive arthritis synovial fluid and blood, some motif variants had been reported before. There was a TCR beta motif, made of several highly homologous variants, that appeared characteristic of ankylosing spondylitis blood.

CDR1 is SGHRS and CDR2 is YFSETQ in the germline V gene. V was clipped by 4 bases and J by 0 bases, with 11 bases between them. The CDR3 is 14 amino acids. V and J are TRBV5-1 and TRBJ2-7, with D possibly being TRBD2 (6 bases). The sequencing input was blood, either unsorted or a sorted T cell fraction (not recorded which). This TCR derives from a male donor with ankylosing spondylitis. The CDR3 here is CASSPEGSSYEQYF. The CDR3 nucleotides are TGCGCCAGCAGCCCGGAGGGGAGCTCCTACGAGCAGTACTTC.